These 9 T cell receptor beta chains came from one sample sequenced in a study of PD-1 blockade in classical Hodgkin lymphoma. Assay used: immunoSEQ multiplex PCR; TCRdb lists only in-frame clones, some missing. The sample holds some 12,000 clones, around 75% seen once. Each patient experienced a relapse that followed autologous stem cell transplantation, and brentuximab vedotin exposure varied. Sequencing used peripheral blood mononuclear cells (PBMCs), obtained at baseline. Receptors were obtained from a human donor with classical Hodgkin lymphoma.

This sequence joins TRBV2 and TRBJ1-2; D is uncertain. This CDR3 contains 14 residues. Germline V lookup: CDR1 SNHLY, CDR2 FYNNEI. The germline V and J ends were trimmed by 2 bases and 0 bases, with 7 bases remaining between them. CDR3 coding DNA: TGTGCCAGCAGTGAATTTACAGCTAACTATGGCTACACCTTC. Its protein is CASSEFTANYGYTF. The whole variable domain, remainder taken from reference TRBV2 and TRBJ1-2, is EPEVTQTPSHQVTQMGQEVILRCVPISNHLYFYWYRQILGQKVEFLVSFYNNEISEKSEIFDDQFSVERPDGSNFTLKIRSTKLEDSAMYFCASSEFTANYGYTFGSGTRLTVV.

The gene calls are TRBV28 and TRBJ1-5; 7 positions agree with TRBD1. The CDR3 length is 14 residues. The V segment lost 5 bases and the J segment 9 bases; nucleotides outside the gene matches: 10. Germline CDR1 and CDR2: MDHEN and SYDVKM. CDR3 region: CASSPPRGGRPQHF. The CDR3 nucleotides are TGTGCCAGCAGTCCACCCAGGGGGGGGAGGCCCCAGCATTTT.

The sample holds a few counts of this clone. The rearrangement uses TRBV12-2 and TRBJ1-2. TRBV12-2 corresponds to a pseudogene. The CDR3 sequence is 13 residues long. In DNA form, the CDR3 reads TGTGCAAGTCGCTTCCGGGGGAATCGGGGCTACACCTTC. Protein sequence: CASRFRGNRGYTF.

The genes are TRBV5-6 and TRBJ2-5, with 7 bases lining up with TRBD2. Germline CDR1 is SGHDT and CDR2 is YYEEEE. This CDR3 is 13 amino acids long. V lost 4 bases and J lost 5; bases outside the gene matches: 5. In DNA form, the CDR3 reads TGTGCCAGCAGCAAGGGACTAAAGGAGACCCAGTACTTC. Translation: CASSKGLKETQYF.

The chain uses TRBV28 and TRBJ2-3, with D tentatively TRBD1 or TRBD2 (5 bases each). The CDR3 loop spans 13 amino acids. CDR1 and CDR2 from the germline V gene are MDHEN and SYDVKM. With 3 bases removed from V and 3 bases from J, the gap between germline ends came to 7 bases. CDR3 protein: CASSFGGTDTQYF. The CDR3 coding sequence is TGTGCCAGCAGTTTTGGGGGAACAGATACGCAGTATTTT.

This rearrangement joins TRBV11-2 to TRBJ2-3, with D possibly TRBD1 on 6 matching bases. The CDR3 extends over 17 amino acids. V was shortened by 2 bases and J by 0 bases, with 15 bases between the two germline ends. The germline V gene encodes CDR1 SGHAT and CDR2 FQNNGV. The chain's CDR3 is CASSLFRGTSSTDTQYF. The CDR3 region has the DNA TGTGCCAGCAGCTTATTCAGGGGAACATCTAGCACAGATACGCAGTATTTT. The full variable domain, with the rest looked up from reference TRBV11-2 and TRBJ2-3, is EAGVAQSPRYKIIEKRQSVAFWCNPISGHATLYWYQQILGQGPKLLIQFQNNGVVDDSQLPKDRFSAERLKGVDSTLKIQPAKLEDSAVYLCASSLFRGTSSTDTQYFGPGTRLTVL.

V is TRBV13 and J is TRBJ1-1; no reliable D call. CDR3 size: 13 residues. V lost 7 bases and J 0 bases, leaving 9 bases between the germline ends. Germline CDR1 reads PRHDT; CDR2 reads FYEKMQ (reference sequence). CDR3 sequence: CASNQGLNTEAFF. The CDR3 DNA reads TGTGCCAGCAATCAAGGGTTGAACACTGAAGCTTTCTTT. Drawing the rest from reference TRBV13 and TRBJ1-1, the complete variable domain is AAGVIQSPRHLIKEKRETATLKCYPIPRHDTVYWYQQGPGQDPQFLISFYEKMQSDKGSIPDRFSAQQFSDYHSELNMSSLELGDSALYFCASNQGLNTEAFFGQGTRLTVV.

Here the CDR3 reads CASKTDYGYTF. CDR3 bases: TGTGCCAGTAAAACGGACTATGGCTACACCTTC. This chain joins TRBV5-4 and TRBJ1-2; no clear D. The CDR3 length is 11 residues. V was pared by 8 bases and J by 3 bases, with 8 bases between. Germline CDR1 and CDR2: SGHNT and YYREEE (reference sequence).

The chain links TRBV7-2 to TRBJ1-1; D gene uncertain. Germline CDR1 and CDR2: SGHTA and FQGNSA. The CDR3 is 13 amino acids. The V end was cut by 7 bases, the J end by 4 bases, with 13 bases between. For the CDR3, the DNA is TGTGCCAGCAACTATAAGGGAGGCACTGAAGCTTTCTTT. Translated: CASNYKGGTEAFF.